This TCR beta chain emerged from a study of blood T cell repertoires in COVID-19. Study at large: Specimens from acute and convalescent COVID-19 originated in the United States, Italy and Spain. From T cells, B-cell-depleted T cells, or PBMCs came the material, which was cDNA or gDNA.

The V and J ends lost 4 bases and 2 bases, in that order; junction bases with no gene match: 9. CDR3 size: 15 residues. The germline V gene encodes CDR1 SGHRS and CDR2 YFSETQ. Original data processing: Estimated nucleated cell counts came from reference gene primer amplification. The assay was immunoSEQ multiplex PCR, and TCRdb's table has in-frame clones only and misses some. The V and J calls and clone size were taken over from that table, and D and trimming were inferred from the DNA. This table holds about 130,000 clones, nearly 70% found once. Source material: peripheral blood. The source of this sequence is a woman aged 70-85 years with acute or convalescent COVID-19. The chain employs TRBV5-1 and TRBJ2-7, with 7 bases identical to TRBD2. The CDR3 reads CASSMIAGGTYEQYF. The CDR3 coding sequence is TGCGCCAGCAGCATGATAGCGGGTGGCACCTACGAGCAGTACTTC.